This T cell receptor beta chain was documented in a study of cytomegalovirus exposure and HLA in healthy donors. Primers: 60 Vbeta forward and 13 Jbeta reverse. Data came from immunoSEQ multiplex PCR; TCRdb stores just in-frame clones and leaves some out. The table has roughly 180,000 clones, roughly four fifths seen once. The CDR3 spans 16 residues. V was shortened by 2 bases and J by 1 base, with 12 bases between the two germline ends. CDR1 is SGHAT and CDR2 is FQNNGV in the germline V gene. This TCR came from a female donor in good health and CMV-seronegative. This sequence joins TRBV11-2 and TRBJ1-3; D call uncertain. Sequenced input: PBMCs. The CDR3: CASSLPSTRSGNTIYF. The DNA of the CDR3 is TGTGCCAGCAGCTTACCCTCGACAAGGTCTGGAAACACCATATATTTT.